This passage covers 14 T cell receptor beta chains from one sample sequenced in a study of OX40 agonist ivuxolimab in advanced cancers. Assay used: immunoSEQ multiplex PCR; TCRdb lists only in-frame clones, some missing. The sample has 50,000 to 80,000 clones, around four fifths seen once. The sequenced sample was CD4+ or CD8+ T cells sorted from blood, obtained in a trial of the OX40 agonist ivuxolimab. These receptors were collected from an adult with an advanced solid tumor such as melanoma, head and neck, liver or kidney cancer.

V gene TRBV9 combines with J gene TRBJ2-7, with TRBD1 matching 7 bases. V shed 3 bases, J shed 6 bases, and the junction held 9 bases outside the gene matches. Germline V lookup: CDR1 SGDLS, CDR2 YYNGEE. This CDR3 has 14 residues. The CDR3 loop reads CASSAQTGFGEQYF. DNA for the CDR3: TGTGCCAGCAGCGCCCAGACAGGGTTCGGCGAGCAGTACTTC.

The chain couples TRBV7-9 to TRBJ1-4; D not certain. In germline, CDR1 is SEHNR, CDR2 FQNEAQ (reference sequence). V shed 2 bases and J shed 0 bases, with 10 bases lying between them. The CDR3 is 16 residues long. DNA for the CDR3: TGTGCCAGCAGCTTACGGGGATCTGCAACTAATGAAAAACTGTTTTTT. Translation: CASSLRGSATNEKLFF.

The V and J genes are TRBV25-1 and TRBJ2-7; D is uncertain. This CDR3 comprises 13 residues. Germline values: CDR1 MGHDK, CDR2 SYGVNS. Trimming stripped 6 bases from V and 1 base from J, with 10 bases between. In DNA form, the CDR3 reads TGTGCCAGCAGGGATGGGCGGTCCTACGAGCAGTACTTC. Amino acids: CASRDGRSYEQYF.

This chain's CDR3 is CASSLVRGNTEAFF. CDR3 coding DNA: TGTGCCAGCAGTTTAGTCCGCGGGAACACTGAAGCTTTCTTT. The rearrangement links TRBV27 to TRBJ1-1; the D is unclear. The germline V and J ends were trimmed by 2 bases and 1 base, with 8 bases remaining between them. This CDR3 region has 14 residues. CDR1 and CDR2 (germline): MNHEY, SMNVEV (reference sequence).

As DNA, the CDR3 is TGTGCCAGCAGCGGCGGGGGGTTGGAATACGAGCAGTACTTC. As protein: CASSGGGLEYEQYF. This rearrangement joins TRBV9 to TRBJ2-7; TRBD2 matches at 8 bases. Per germline, CDR1 SGDLS and CDR2 YYNGEE. Trimming took 3 bases from V and 4 from J; bases not matched to a gene: 6. The CDR3 consists of 14 residues.

This chain links TRBV6-6 with TRBJ2-5, with D maybe TRBD2 (7 bases). This CDR3 spans 14 amino acids. V lost 6 bases and J lost 1, with 12 bases in between. Germline V CDR1 and CDR2: MNHNY, SVGAGI (reference sequence). The DNA for the CDR3 is TGTGCCAGCAGCCAGGGGAGGGCCCAAGAGACCCAGTACTTC. It encodes CASSQGRAQETQYF.

The chain couples TRBV2 to TRBJ1-1; 7 bases match TRBD1. The CDR3 spans 14 residues. The germline V gene has CDR1 SNHLY and CDR2 FYNNEI. V lost 7 bases, J lost 4 bases, and 9 bases stayed unmatched. In DNA, the CDR3 is TGTGCCAGCATTAGACAGGGAGGCGGCACTGAAGCTTTCTTT. Residues: CASIRQGGGTEAFF.

The chain carries TRBV7-2 and TRBJ1-3; a weak D match, TRBD1 (6 bases). V dropped 1 base and J dropped 4 bases, with 11 bases sitting between them. The germline CDR1 and CDR2 sequences are SGHTA and FQGNSA. The CDR3 loop spans 15 amino acids. CDR3 in amino acids: CASSLDTGSGNTIYF. DNA of the CDR3: TGTGCCAGCAGCTTAGACACAGGGTCGGGAAACACCATATATTTT.

This clone was counted once. The chain has TRBV28 and TRBJ1-2, with D possibly being TRBD1 (5 bases). Germline loops: CDR1 MDHEN, CDR2 SYDVKM. The length of the CDR3 is 13 residues. Trimming took 7 bases from V and 4 from J, leaving 13 bases between them. The CDR3 reads CASIPIGGYGYTF. The CDR3 nucleotides are TGTGCCAGCATCCCGATCGGGGGCTATGGCTACACCTTC.

V gene TRBV7-9 combines with J gene TRBJ1-2, with 10 bases aligning to TRBD1. The CDR3 runs 15 residues. After removal of 6 bases from V and 4 bases from J, the junction contained 8 bases not matched to a gene. Germline assignment: CDR1 SEHNR and CDR2 FQNEAQ (reference sequence). Written as DNA, the CDR3 is TGTGCCAGCAGTCAAAGCGGGACAGGGGTCTATGGCTACACCTTC. Translated, it gives CASSQSGTGVYGYTF.

The chain has TRBV11-2 and TRBJ2-2, with D perhaps matching TRBD2 (6 bases). The CDR3 sequence is 14 residues long. Trimming shortened V by 4 bases and J by 7 bases, and 13 bases separated the two germline ends. From germline, CDR1 is SGHAT and CDR2 FQNNGV. The CDR3 nucleotides are TGTGCCAGCAGCTACCAGCGGGCGATCGGGGAGCTGTTTTTT. Protein sequence: CASSYQRAIGELFF.

The table lists this clone with a count of one. The chain employs TRBV5-1 and TRBJ2-2; 11 bases agree with TRBD2. J lost 7 bases, V lost 3 bases, and 8 bases had no gene match. Germline loops: CDR1 SGHRS, CDR2 YFSETQ. The CDR3 runs to 16 residues. Here the CDR3 reads CASSYTLAGGNGELFF. As DNA, the CDR3 is TGCGCCAGCAGCTACACTCTAGCGGGAGGAAACGGGGAGCTGTTTTTT.

This clone was counted once. The chain carries TRBV5-6 and TRBJ1-6; D not certain. Germline CDR1 is SGHDT and CDR2 is YYEEEE. CDR3 length: 12 residues. Trimming shortened V by 8 bases and J by 9 bases, and 12 bases separated the two germline ends. The CDR3 DNA follows: TGTGCCAGGTGGGAAAGCGGTTCACCCCTCCACTTT. It translates to CARWESGSPLHF.

The J gene is TRBJ2-6, the V gene TRBV4-2; 12 bases fit TRBD1. The CDR3 totals 18 residues. V dropped 1 base and J dropped 4; count of bases not matched to a gene: 5. Per germline, CDR1 LGHNA and CDR2 YNFKEQ. CDR3 sequence: CASSQGRDRGPGANVLTF. DNA for the CDR3: TGTGCCAGCAGCCAAGGCCGGGACAGGGGGCCCGGGGCCAACGTCCTGACTTTC.